The clone carrying this T cell receptor (beta chain) was observed many times. Its antigen is unknown. This specimen comes from a study of neurological immune-mediated disorders. Study-wide points: The study found the most TCR clonal expansion in HTLV-1-associated myelopathy and the least in multiple sclerosis, below healthy controls. TCR-beta repertoires seemed private in all groups, with no expanded CDR3 amino acid sequences shared.

V gave up 6 bases and J gave up 5 bases, with 10 bases separating them. This CDR3 spans 12 amino acids. Time point noted: longitudinal time-point 2. Template-switch 5'RACE cDNA synthesis added a 10-nucleotide unique molecular identifier. MiXCR, run by TCRdb on the 5' RACE reads, gives a single entry per CDR3 protein. Of 70,000 to 95,000 distinct CDR3 sequences in the sample, around 14% were seen once. The sample consisted of PBMCs. The gene calls are TRBV12-3 or TRBV12-4 and TRBJ1-1; no reliable D call. This TCR derives from a female donor with HTLV-1-associated myelopathy (HAM/TSP). The CDR3 reads CASSRVGTEAFF. CDR3 bases: TGTGCCAGCAGCCGGGTGGGTACTGAAGCTTTCTTT.